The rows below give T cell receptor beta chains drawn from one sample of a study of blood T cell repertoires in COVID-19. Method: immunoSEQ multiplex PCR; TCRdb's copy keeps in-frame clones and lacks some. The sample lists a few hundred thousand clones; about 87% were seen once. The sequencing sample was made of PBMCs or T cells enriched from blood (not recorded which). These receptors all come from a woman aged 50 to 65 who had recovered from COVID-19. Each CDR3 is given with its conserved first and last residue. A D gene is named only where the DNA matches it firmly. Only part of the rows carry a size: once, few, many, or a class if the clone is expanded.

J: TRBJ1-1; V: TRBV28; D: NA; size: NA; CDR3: CASQTGTKTEAFF; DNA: TGTGCCAGCCAAACAGGGACCAAGACTGAAGCTTTCTTT
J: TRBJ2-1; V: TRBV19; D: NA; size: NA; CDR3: CASSSAPGLQLYNEQFF; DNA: TGTGCCAGTAGTAGTGCCCCGGGACTTCAACTTTACAATGAGCAGTTCTTC
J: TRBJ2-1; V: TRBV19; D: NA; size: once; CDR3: CASSINVGGAGSYNEQFF; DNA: TGTGCCAGTAGTATTAATGTCGGCGGGGCTGGCTCCTACAATGAGCAGTTCTTC
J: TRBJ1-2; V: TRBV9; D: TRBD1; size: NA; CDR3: CASSVGQGGYGYTF; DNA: TGTGCCAGCAGCGTAGGACAGGGTGGCTATGGCTACACCTTC
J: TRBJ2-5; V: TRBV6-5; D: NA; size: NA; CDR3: CASSYSGGIQYF; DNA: TGTGCCAGCAGTTACTCCGGCGGGATCCAGTACTTC
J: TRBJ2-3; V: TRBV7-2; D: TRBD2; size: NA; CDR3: CASSLGAGGITDTQYF; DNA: TGTGCCAGCAGCTTAGGTGCGGGAGGGATCACAGATACGCAGTATTTT
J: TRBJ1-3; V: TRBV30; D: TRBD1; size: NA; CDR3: CAWSVRRIGTGLSGNTIYF; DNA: TGTGCCTGGAGTGTCAGGAGAATCGGGACAGGGCTCTCTGGAAACACCATATATTTT
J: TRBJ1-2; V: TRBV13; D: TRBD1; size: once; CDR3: CASSLGAGGNKPNYGYTF; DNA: TGTGCCAGCAGCTTAGGCGCAGGGGGCAATAAACCTAACTATGGCTACACCTTC
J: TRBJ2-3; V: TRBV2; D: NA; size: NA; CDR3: CASSSRLIDSGGQYF; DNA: TGTGCCAGCAGTTCACGCCTAATAGACTCCGGGGGGCAGTATTTT
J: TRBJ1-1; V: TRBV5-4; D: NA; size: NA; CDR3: CASGQRPKNTEAFF; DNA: TGTGCCAGCGGTCAGCGCCCAAAGAACACTGAAGCTTTCTTT
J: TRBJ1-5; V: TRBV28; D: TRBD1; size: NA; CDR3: CASTLPGQGNQPQHF; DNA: TGTGCCAGCACCTTACCAGGACAGGGGAATCAGCCCCAGCATTTT
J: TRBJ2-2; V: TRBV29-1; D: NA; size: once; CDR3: CSVQGFGTGELFF; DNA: TGCAGCGTACAGGGTTTCGGCACCGGGGAGCTGTTTTTT
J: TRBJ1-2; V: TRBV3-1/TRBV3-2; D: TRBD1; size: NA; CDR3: CASSHTGGPLQSGYTF; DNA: TGTGCCAGCAGCCACACAGGGGGCCCGCTTCAGAGTGGCTACACCTTC
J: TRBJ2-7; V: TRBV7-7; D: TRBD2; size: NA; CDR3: CASSQGLAGVYEQYF; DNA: TGTGCTAGCAGCCAGGGACTAGCGGGAGTCTACGAGCAGTACTTC
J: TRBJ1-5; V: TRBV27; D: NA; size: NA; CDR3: CASSLSRAGNQPQHF; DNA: TGTGCCAGCAGTTTATCCAGGGCGGGCAATCAGCCCCAGCATTTT
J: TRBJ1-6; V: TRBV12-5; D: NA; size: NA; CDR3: CASGLAVGPSPLHF; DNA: TGTGCTAGTGGTTTGGCTGTGGGGCCTTCACCCCTCCACTTT
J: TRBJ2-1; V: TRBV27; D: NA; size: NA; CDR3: CASSFWLKPTSSYNEQFF; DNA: TGTGCCAGCAGTTTTTGGCTCAAACCAACCAGCTCCTACAATGAGCAGTTCTTC
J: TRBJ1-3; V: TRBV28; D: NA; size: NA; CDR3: CASIGSRLGGNTIYF; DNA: TGTGCCAGCATCGGTTCGAGGTTAGGTGGAAACACCATATATTTT
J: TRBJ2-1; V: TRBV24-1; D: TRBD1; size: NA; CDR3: CATSDPNRGPFYNEQFF; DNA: TGTGCCACCAGTGATCCGAACAGGGGCCCTTTCTACAATGAGCAGTTCTTC
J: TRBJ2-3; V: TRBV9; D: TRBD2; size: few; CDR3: CASTSGSHSDTQYF; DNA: TGTGCCAGCACTAGCGGGAGTCATTCAGATACGCAGTATTTT
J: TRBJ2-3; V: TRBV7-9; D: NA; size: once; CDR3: CASSPMPGNTDTQYF; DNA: TGTGCCAGCAGCCCTATGCCAGGTAACACAGATACGCAGTATTTT
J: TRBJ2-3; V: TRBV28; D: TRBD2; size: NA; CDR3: CASSSTSSPLSVAGGNTDTQYF; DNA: TGTGCCAGCAGCTCTACTTCGTCCCCCCTCTCTGTAGCGGGAGGGAACACAGATACGCAGTATTTT
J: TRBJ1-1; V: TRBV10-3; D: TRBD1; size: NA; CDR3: CAISLDRGSNTEAFF; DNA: TGTGCCATCAGTTTGGACAGGGGCTCGAACACTGAAGCTTTCTTT
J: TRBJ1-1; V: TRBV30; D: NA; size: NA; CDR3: CASLPDSYMNTEAFF; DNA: TGTGCCTCTTTGCCCGACTCATACATGAACACTGAAGCTTTCTTT
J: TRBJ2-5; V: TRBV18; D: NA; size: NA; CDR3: CASSRDTGYQETQYF; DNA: TGTGCCAGCTCTCGAGATACAGGGTACCAAGAGACCCAGTACTTC
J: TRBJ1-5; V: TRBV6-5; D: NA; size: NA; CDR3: CASTVQGGQPQHF; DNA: TGTGCCAGCACGGTGCAGGGCGGCCAGCCCCAGCATTTT
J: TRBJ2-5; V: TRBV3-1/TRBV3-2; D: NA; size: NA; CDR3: CASSQVTGDQETQYF; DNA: TGTGCCAGCAGCCAAGTTACGGGGGACCAAGAGACCCAGTACTTC
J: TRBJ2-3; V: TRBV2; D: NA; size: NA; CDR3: CASKGGTSTDTQYF; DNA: TGTGCCAGCAAAGGCGGAACTAGCACAGATACGCAGTATTTT
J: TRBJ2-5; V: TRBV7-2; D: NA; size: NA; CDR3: CASSLAAGRETQYF; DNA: TGTGCCAGCAGCTTAGCGGCGGGAAGGGAGACCCAGTACTTC
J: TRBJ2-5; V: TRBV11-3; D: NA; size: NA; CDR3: CASSTGLDEETQYF; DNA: TGTGCCAGCAGCACGGGACTCGATGAAGAGACCCAGTACTTC
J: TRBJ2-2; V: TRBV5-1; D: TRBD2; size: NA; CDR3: CASSPGGYTGELFF; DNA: TGCGCCAGCAGCCCGGGGGGATATACCGGGGAGCTGTTTTTT
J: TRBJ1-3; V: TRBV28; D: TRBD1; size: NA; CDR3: CASSTPGTGGNTIYF; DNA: TGTGCCAGCAGTACTCCCGGGACAGGCGGTAACACCATATATTTT
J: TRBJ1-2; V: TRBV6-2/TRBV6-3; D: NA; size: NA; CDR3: CASSPRLFGTTNYGYTF; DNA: TGTGCCAGCAGCCCCAGACTATTCGGGACAACAAACTATGGCTACACCTTC
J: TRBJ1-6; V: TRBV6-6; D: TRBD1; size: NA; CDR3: CASSLGQAFGRGSPLHF; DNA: TGTGCCAGCAGTCTCGGACAGGCCTTCGGTCGTGGTTCACCCCTCCACTTT
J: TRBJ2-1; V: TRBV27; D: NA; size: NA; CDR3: CASRSLNSGNEQFF; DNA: TGTGCCAGCCGCTCGCTTAATAGCGGCAATGAGCAGTTCTTC
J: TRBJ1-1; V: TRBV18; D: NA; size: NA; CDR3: CASSLGRDTEAFF; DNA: TGTGCCAGCTCACTGGGGCGCGACACTGAAGCTTTCTTT
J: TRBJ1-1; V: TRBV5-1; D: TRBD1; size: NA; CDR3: CASSLGTTGWNTEAFF; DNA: TGCGCCAGCAGCTTGGGGACGACAGGGTGGAACACTGAAGCTTTCTTT
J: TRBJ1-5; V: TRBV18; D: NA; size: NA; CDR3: CASSPQGGSNQPQHF; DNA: TGTGCCAGCTCACCCCAGGGAGGGAGCAATCAGCCCCAGCATTTT
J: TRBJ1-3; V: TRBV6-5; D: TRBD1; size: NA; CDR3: CASSLGQGKTNTIYF; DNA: TGTGCCAGCAGTTTGGGACAGGGGAAGACAAACACCATATATTTT
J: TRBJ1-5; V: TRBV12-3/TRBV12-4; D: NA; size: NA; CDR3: CASSSTGNQPQHF; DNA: TGTGCCAGCAGTTCGACAGGAAATCAGCCCCAGCATTTT
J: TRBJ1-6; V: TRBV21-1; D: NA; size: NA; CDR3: CASSAEQGSSDSPLHF; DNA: TGTGCCAGCAGCGCAGAGCAGGGGAGTAGTGATTCACCCCTCCACTTT
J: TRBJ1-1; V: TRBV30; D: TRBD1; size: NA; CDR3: CAWSRQGVEAFF; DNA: TGTGCCTGGTCAAGACAGGGGGTTGAAGCTTTCTTT
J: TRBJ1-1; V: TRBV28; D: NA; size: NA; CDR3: CASKLMQEAFF; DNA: TGTGCCAGCAAGTTGATGCAGGAAGCTTTCTTT
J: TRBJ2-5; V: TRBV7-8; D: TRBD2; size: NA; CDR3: CASSLYSGSLEETQYF; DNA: TGTGCCAGCAGCCTCTATAGCGGGAGCTTAGAAGAGACCCAGTACTTC
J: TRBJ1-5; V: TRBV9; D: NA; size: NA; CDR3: CASSVGEGFGQPQHF; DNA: TGTGCCAGCAGCGTGGGGGAGGGCTTTGGCCAGCCCCAGCATTTT
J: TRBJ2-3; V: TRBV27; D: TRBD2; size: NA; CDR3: CASKKRETDTQYF; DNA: TGTGCCAGCAAAAAGCGGGAGACAGATACGCAGTATTTT
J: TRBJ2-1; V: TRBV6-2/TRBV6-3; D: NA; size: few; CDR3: CASSYGPRASTVSDEQFF; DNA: TGTGCCAGCAGTTACGGCCCCCGTGCGTCCACGGTGAGCGATGAGCAGTTCTTC
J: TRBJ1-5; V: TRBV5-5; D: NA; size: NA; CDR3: CASSPSPLAPHQPQHF; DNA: TGTGCCAGCAGCCCCTCGCCCTTGGCCCCACACCAGCCCCAGCATTTT
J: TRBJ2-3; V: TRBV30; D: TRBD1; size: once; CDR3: CACTQAGRGRFATDTQYF; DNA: TGTGCCTGTACTCAAGCGGGCAGGGGGCGATTCGCGACAGATACGCAGTATTTT
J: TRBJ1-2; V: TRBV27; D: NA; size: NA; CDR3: CASSRKTGPLSGGYTF; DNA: TGTGCCAGCAGTCGTAAAACAGGGCCCCTGAGTGGTGGCTACACCTTC
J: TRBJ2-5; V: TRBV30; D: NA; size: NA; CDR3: CAWSSRKETQYF; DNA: TGTGCCTGGAGTTCTAGAAAAGAGACCCAGTACTTC
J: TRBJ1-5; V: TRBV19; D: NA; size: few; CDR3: CASEWSAASNQPQHF; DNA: TGTGCCAGTGAATGGAGCGCAGCCTCCAATCAGCCCCAGCATTTT
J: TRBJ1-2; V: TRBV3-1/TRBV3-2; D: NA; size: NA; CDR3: CASSQRTRGYTF; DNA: TGTGCCAGCAGCCAAAGGACAAGGGGCTACACCTTC
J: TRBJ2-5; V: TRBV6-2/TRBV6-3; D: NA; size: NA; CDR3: CASSYDVGVSKTQYF; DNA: TGTGCCAGCAGTTACGACGTGGGAGTTTCCAAGACCCAGTACTTC
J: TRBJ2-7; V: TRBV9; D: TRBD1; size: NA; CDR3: CASSAGEGQGSYEQYF; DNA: TGTGCCAGCAGCGCCGGGGAGGGACAGGGAAGCTACGAGCAGTACTTC
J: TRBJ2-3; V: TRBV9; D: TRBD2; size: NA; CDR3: CASSVVGTSGSTDTQYF; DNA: TGTGCCAGCAGCGTAGTAGGGACTAGCGGGAGTACAGATACGCAGTATTTT
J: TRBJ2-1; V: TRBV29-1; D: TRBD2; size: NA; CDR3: CSVVSGRPLNNEQFF; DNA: TGCAGCGTTGTAAGCGGGAGGCCCTTAAACAATGAGCAGTTCTTC
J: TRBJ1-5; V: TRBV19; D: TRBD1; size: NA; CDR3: CASSIDLWDRRYSNQPQHF; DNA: TGTGCCAGTAGTATAGATTTGTGGGACAGAAGGTATAGCAATCAGCCCCAGCATTTT
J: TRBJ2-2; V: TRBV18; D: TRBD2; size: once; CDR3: CASSPVTSGSTGELFF; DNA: TGTGCCAGCTCACCAGTCACTAGCGGGAGCACCGGGGAGCTGTTTTTT
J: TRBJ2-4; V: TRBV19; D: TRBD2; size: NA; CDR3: CASSIPGGNIQYF; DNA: TGTGCCAGTAGTATCCCGGGGGGGAACATTCAGTACTTC